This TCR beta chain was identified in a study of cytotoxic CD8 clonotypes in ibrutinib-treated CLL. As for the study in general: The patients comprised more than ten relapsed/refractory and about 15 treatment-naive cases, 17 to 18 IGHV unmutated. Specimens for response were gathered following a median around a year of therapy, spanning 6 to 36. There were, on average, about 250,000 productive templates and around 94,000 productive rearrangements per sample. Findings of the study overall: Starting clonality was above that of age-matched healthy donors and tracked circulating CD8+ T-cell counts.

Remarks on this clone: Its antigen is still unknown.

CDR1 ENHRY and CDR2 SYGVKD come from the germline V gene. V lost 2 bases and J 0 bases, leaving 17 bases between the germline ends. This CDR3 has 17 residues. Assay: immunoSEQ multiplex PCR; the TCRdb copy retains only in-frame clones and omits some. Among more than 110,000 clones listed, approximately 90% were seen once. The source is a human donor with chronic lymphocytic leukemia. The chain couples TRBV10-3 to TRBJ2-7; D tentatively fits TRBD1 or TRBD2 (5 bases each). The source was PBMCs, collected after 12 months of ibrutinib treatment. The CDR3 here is CAISEAGRDPNSYEQYF. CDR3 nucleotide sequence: TGTGCCATCAGTGAGGCGGGCCGGGACCCTAACTCCTACGAGCAGTACTTC.